This T cell receptor beta chain was documented in a study of shared clonotypes between healthy human individuals. Study details: Donors had three CD4 naive, three CD4 memory, two CD8 naive and one CD8 memory plate apiece.

TCRdb's copy holds only in-frame clones and misses some; the assay was immunoSEQ multiplex PCR. Of approximately 2.1 million clones in the sample, 90% to 95% are singletons; the top ten hold 0.39%. J was trimmed by 12 bases and V by 4 bases; bases with no gene match: 6. Looked up from germline, CDR1 is KGHSH and CDR2 is LQKENI. This CDR3 has 12 residues. Material: naive CD4+ T cells from PBMCs. Indicated subset: CD45RA+ positively selected. This receptor was obtained from a man aged 18 to 29 in good health. Some clones in this sample may be carry-over from other donors' samples. The rearrangement joins TRBV18 to TRBJ2-4, with 7 bases lining up with TRBD1. The CDR3 protein is CASSQTGYGQYF. The DNA of the CDR3 is TGTGCCAGCTCACAGACAGGGTATGGTCAGTACTTC.